This paragraph covers one TCR beta chain sequence. The V gene's germline CDR1 is GTSNPN and CDR2 SVGIG (reference sequence). V shed 8 bases and J 0 bases; nucleotides not matched to a gene: 9. CDR3 length equals 14 residues. Profiled with immunoSEQ multiplex PCR; TCRdb holds only in-frame clones, not every one. The sample yields 150,000 to 200,000 clones, 70% to 90% seen once. The data belong to a study of blood T cell repertoires in COVID-19. The chain carries TRBV30 and TRBJ1-1; 7 nucleotides agree with TRBD1. This TCR was sampled from a woman over 75 in a cohort sampled during active or convalescent COVID-19. The sequencing sample was made of peripheral blood. In DNA, the CDR3 is TGTGCCGGAACGAGGGGGCGGATGAACACTGAAGCTTTCTTT. Protein sequence: CAGTRGRMNTEAFF. Combining the CDR3 with reference TRBV30 and TRBJ1-1 gives the whole variable domain SQTIHQWPATLVQPVGSPLSLECTVEGTSNPNLYWYRQAAGRGLQLLFYSVGIGQISSEVPQNLSASRPQDRQFILSSKKLLLSDSGFYLCAGTRGRMNTEAFFGQGTRLTVV.